A single sample is the source of the 7 T cell receptor beta chains below, sequenced in a study of radiotherapy plus CTLA-4 blockade in lung cancer. The protocol was immunoSEQ multiplex PCR, while the TCRdb copy is restricted to in-frame clones and leaves out a portion. The table shows about 94,000 clones, with around 84% occurring only once. Here the sequenced sample was peripheral blood, taken from a patient treated with radiotherapy plus ipilimumab. These receptors originate from a human donor with non-small cell lung cancer that progressed on radiotherapy plus ipilimumab.

V and J are TRBV5-6 and TRBJ2-5; 9 positions agree with TRBD1. Germline V gene sequence: CDR1 SGHDT, CDR2 YYEEEE. V was pared by 3 bases and J by 4 bases, with 4 bases of the junction left unmatched. The CDR3 spans 14 residues. CDR3 protein: CASSYGTGLETQYF. The CDR3 DNA is TGTGCCAGCAGCTACGGGACAGGGCTAGAGACCCAGTACTTC.

The chain uses TRBV28 and TRBJ2-7; the D is unclear. The CDR3 loop spans 11 amino acids. Germline V gene sequence: CDR1 MDHEN, CDR2 SYDVKM. CDR3 in DNA: TGTTACTCGGCAAGCTCCTACGAGCAGTACTTC. This gives the protein CYSASSYEQYF.

This rearrangement joins TRBV5-1 to TRBJ2-3, with 11 bases that match TRBD2. The ends lost 0 bases at V and 0 bases at J; junction bases unmatched: 9. CDR3 size: 19 residues. Germline V CDR1 and CDR2: SGHRS, YFSETQ. In DNA, the CDR3 is TGCGCCAGCAGCTTGGTTAGCGGGAGGGGAATCCATAGCACAGATACGCAGTATTTT. This encodes CASSLVSGRGIHSTDTQYF. Drawing the rest from reference TRBV5-1 and TRBJ2-3, the complete variable domain is KAGVTQTPRYLIKTRGQQVTLSCSPISGHRSVSWYQQTPGQGLQFLFEYFSETQRNKGNFPGRFSGRQFSNSRSEMNVSTLELGDSALYLCASSLVSGRGIHSTDTQYFGPGTRLTVL.

The rearrangement links TRBV9 to TRBJ1-5; D uncertain. Trimming stripped 4 bases from V and 0 bases from J, with 11 bases between. Germline CDR1 SGDLS, CDR2 YYNGEE. The CDR3 has 15 amino acids. Written as DNA, the CDR3 is TGTGCCAGCAGCCTCCTCGGGGATAGCAATCAGCCCCAGCATTTT. This encodes CASSLLGDSNQPQHF.

A single count supports this clone. V usage is TRBV11-2 and J usage is TRBJ2-7; D is unresolved. The CDR3 is made up of 12 amino acids. V shed 1 base and J shed 7 bases, with 8 bases lying between them. Per the germline V gene, CDR1 is SGHAT and CDR2 is FQNNGV. This CDR3 is CASSLGRVEQYF. In nucleotides, the CDR3 is TGTGCCAGCAGCTTAGGTCGTGTGGAGCAGTACTTC.

In DNA, the CDR3 is TGTGCCAGCAGTACCGCTAGGGGGGGTAGCACAGATACGCAGTATTTT. Encoded protein: CASSTARGGSTDTQYF. The chain carries TRBV28 and TRBJ2-3; perhaps TRBD2 as D (7 bases). From germline, CDR1 is MDHEN and CDR2 SYDVKM. V shed 5 bases and J shed 0 bases, with 15 bases lying between them. This CDR3 is 16 amino acids long.

The chain is built from TRBV14 and TRBJ1-4; perhaps TRBD1 as D (5 bases). Germline V gene lookup returns CDR1 SGHDN and CDR2 FVKESK. V lost 4 bases and J 11 bases, leaving 11 bases between the germline ends. The CDR3 has 12 residues. The CDR3 bases are TGTGCCAGCAGCCCTCTGGGGCGGAAACTGTTTTTT. Its protein is CASSPLGRKLFF.